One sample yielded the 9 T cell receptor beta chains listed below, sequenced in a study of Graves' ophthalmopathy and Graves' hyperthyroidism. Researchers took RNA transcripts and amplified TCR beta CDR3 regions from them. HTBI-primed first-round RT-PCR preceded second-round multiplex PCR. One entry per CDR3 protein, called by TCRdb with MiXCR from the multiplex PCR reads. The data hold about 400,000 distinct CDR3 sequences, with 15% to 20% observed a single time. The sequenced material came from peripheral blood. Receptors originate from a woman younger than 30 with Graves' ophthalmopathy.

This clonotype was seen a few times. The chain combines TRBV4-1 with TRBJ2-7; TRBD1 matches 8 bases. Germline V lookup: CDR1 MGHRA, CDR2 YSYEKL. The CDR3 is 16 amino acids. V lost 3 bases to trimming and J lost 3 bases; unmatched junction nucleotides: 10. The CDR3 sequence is CASSQRAGTGIYEQYF. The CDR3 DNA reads TGCGCCAGCAGCCAGAGGGCCGGGACAGGAATCTACGAGCAGTACTTC.

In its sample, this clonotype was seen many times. This CDR3 reads CSARGGRLNTEAFF. CDR3 nucleotide sequence: TGCAGTGCTAGGGGGGGCAGATTGAACACTGAAGCTTTCTTT. The gene calls are TRBV20-1 and TRBJ1-1, with D perhaps matching TRBD1 (6 bases). Trimming stripped 3 bases from V and 0 bases from J, with 11 bases between. This CDR3 comprises 14 residues. The V gene's germline CDR1 is DFQATT and CDR2 SNEGSKA (reference sequence).

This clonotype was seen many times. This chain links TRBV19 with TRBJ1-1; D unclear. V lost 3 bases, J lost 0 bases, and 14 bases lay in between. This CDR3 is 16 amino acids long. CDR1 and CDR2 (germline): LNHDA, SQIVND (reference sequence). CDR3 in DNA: TGTGCCAGTAGTATGAGCCAGTGGGATCTGAACACTGAAGCTTTCTTT. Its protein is CASSMSQWDLNTEAFF.

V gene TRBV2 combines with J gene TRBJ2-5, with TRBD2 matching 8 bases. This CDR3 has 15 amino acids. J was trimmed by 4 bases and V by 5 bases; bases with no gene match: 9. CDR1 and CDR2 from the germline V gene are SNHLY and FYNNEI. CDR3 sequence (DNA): TGTGCCAGCAGTTCATCGACGGGGGGGAGAGAGACCCAGTACTTC. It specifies CASSSSTGGRETQYF.

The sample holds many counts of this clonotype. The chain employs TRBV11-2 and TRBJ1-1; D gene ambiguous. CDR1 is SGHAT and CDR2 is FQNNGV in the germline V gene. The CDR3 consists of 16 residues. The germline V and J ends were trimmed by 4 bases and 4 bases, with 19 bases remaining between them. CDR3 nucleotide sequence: TGTGCCAGCAGCTCTGAGTGGGGTGTCCTATCCACTGAAGCTTTCTTT. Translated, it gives CASSSEWGVLSTEAFF.

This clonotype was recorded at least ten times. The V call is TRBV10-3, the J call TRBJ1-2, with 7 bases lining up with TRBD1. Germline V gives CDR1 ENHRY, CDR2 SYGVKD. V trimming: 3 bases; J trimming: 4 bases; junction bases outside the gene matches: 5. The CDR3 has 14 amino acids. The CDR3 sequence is CAISDLGQSYGYTF. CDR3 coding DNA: TGTGCCATCAGTGATTTGGGACAGAGCTATGGCTACACCTTC.

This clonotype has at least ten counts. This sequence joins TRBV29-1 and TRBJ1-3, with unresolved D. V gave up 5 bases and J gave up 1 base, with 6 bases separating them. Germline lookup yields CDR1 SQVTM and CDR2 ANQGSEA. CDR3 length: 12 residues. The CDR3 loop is CSVTGSGNTIYF. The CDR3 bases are TGCAGCGTTACTGGATCTGGAAACACCATATATTTT.

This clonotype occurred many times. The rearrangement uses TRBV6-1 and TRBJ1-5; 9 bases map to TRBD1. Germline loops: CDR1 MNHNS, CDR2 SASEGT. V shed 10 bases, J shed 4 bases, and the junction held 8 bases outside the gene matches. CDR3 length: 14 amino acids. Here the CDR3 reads CATLRQGGNQPQHF. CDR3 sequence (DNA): TGTGCCACCTTACGACAGGGGGGGAATCAGCCCCAGCATTTT.

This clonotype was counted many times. In nucleotides, the CDR3 is TGTGCCAGCAGTTTGTCCGGACAGGAGACCCAGTACTTC. It specifies CASSLSGQETQYF. The chain carries TRBV6-5 and TRBJ2-5, with D possibly being TRBD1 (6 bases). CDR1 is MNHEY and CDR2 is SVGAGI in the germline V gene. There are 13 residues in the CDR3. V lost 4 bases, J lost 5 bases, and 11 bases lay in between.